The 9 T cell receptor beta chains in this list originate from one sample, sequenced in a study of PD-L1 blockade in urothelial cancer. TCRdb's table, derived via immunoSEQ multiplex PCR, lists solely in-frame clones and lacks some. This sample has more than 30,000 clones, with roughly 88% found just once. This material consisted of PBMCs, taken around atezolizumab (anti-PD-L1) treatment. All receptors come from a man aged 55 to 70 with urothelial cancer.

This clone occurred a few times. This chain links TRBV30 with TRBJ2-3, with 7 bases matching TRBD2. Per the germline V gene, CDR1 is GTSNPN and CDR2 is SVGIG (reference sequence). The CDR3 loop spans 13 amino acids. V trimming: 2 bases; J trimming: 3 bases; junction bases outside the gene matches: 2. CDR3 nucleotide sequence: TGTGCCTGGAGTCGGCGGGGGACAGATACGCAGTATTTT. This translates into CAWSRRGTDTQYF.

This clone rates as medium-sized. J is TRBJ2-2 and V is TRBV7-2, with 7 bases aligning to TRBD1. Germline lookup yields CDR1 SGHTA and CDR2 FQGNSA. V trimming: 5 bases; J trimming: 8 bases; junction bases outside the gene matches: 17. The CDR3 covers 17 residues. The CDR3 DNA reads as TGTGCCAGCAGCATTCTACCCGGGACAGCCGGGCAAGGGGAGCTGTTTTTT. This codes for CASSILPGTAGQGELFF.

This chain uses TRBV19 with TRBJ1-2, with D hard to call. This CDR3 spans 12 amino acids. The germline V gene has CDR1 LNHDA and CDR2 SQIVND (reference sequence). V was shortened by 5 bases and J by 4 bases, with 8 bases between the two germline ends. The CDR3 DNA sequence: TGTGCCAGTAGTGTCACAGCCTATGGCTACACCTTC. Its protein is CASSVTAYGYTF.

V and J are TRBV15 and TRBJ2-3; TRBD2 is a possible D gene (6 bases). CDR1 LNHNV and CDR2 YYDKDF come from the germline V gene (reference sequence). The CDR3 sequence is 16 residues long. Trimming cost V 1 base and J 1 base, with 12 bases left between them. DNA of the CDR3: TGTGCCACCAGCAGAGGGAGGGAAAAGGGCACAGATACGCAGTATTTT. Its translation: CATSRGREKGTDTQYF.

The rearrangement links TRBV30 to TRBJ1-1; a weak D match, TRBD1 (6 bases). The CDR3 loop spans 15 amino acids. V lost 5 bases and J lost 6, with 22 bases in between. CDR1 is GTSNPN and CDR2 is SVGIG in the germline V gene (reference sequence). The CDR3 sequence is CAWHVGGRGLAEAFF. As DNA, the CDR3 is TGTGCCTGGCACGTGGGGGGGCGAGGATTAGCTGAAGCTTTCTTT.

This chain links TRBV29-1 with TRBJ2-3; 7 positions match TRBD1. The CDR3 totals 14 residues. The V gene's germline CDR1 is SQVTM and CDR2 ANQGSEA. Trimming removed 7 bases from V and 0 bases from J; junction bases left unmatched: 7. In DNA form, the CDR3 reads TGCAGCGGAGACACAGGGGATAGCACAGATACGCAGTATTTT. Translation: CSGDTGDSTDTQYF.

The genes are TRBV7-2 and TRBJ2-1; 10 nucleotides line up with TRBD1. The germline CDR1 and CDR2 sequences are SGHTA and FQGNSA. J was trimmed by 8 bases and V by 5 bases; bases with no gene match: 9. The CDR3 totals 15 residues. CDR3 region: CASSRPGQGFHEQFF. CDR3 nucleotide sequence: TGTGCCAGCAGCCGACCGGGACAGGGGTTTCATGAGCAGTTCTTC.

V gene TRBV7-2 combines with J gene TRBJ2-3, with D possibly matching TRBD2 (5 bases). The CDR3 loop spans 15 amino acids. V was trimmed by 7 bases and J by 8 bases, leaving 22 bases between them. Germline V gene lookup returns CDR1 SGHTA and CDR2 FQGNSA. The CDR3 DNA reads TGTGCCAGCACCAAAAAGGCGCAGGTCGAGGGTACGCAGTATTTT. Amino acids: CASTKKAQVEGTQYF. The full variable domain, completed using reference TRBV7-2 and TRBJ2-3, is GAGVSQSPSNKVTEKGKDVELRCDPISGHTALYWYRQSLGQGLEFLIYFQGNSAPDKSGLPSDRFSAERTGGSVSTLTIQRTQQEDSAVYLCASTKKAQVEGTQYFGPGTRLTVL.

This sequence joins TRBV19 and TRBJ1-2; D not certain. The CDR3 spans 14 residues. Germline V gene lookup returns CDR1 LNHDA and CDR2 SQIVND (reference sequence). Between the trimmed V and J ends, which lost 7 bases and 6 bases, there was a span of 18 bases. The CDR3 region is CASNAPGPPNGYTF. The CDR3 DNA sequence: TGTGCCAGTAACGCGCCTGGGCCTCCTAATGGCTACACCTTC.